Following are 20 T cell receptor beta chains from one sample sequenced in a study of T cell clonality in common variable immunodeficiency. Data came from immunoSEQ multiplex PCR; TCRdb stores just in-frame clones and leaves some out. This repertoire holds 30,000 to 40,000 clones, and none appear only once. Sequenced sample: peripheral blood mononuclear cells. The receptors here all came from a person between 18 and 75 years old in good health.

This clone was seen at least ten times. Read sequence stops 3 residues before the CDR3 end, and the germline J gene provides the missing end. V and J are TRBV7-6 and TRBJ2-7, with 12 bases lining up with TRBD2. The CDR3 extends over 15 amino acids. Germline CDR1 and CDR2: SGHVS and FNYEAQ. Germline trimming cut 6 bases from V and 6 bases from J; bases unmatched to any gene: 9. The sequenced CDR3 bases are TGTGCCAGCAGTCACCCGACTAGCGGGAGAGTCGAG. Protein product: CASSHPTSGRVE. The entire CDR3 is CASSHPTSGRVEQYF.

This clone was detected ten times or more. The DNA read from the CDR3 is TGTGCCAGCAGTCTCCGCTACGAG. It yields the protein CASSLRYE. From start to end, the CDR3 is CASSLRYEQYF. This chain connects TRBV27 to TRBJ2-7; D unclear. Read data end 3 residues before the CDR3 end; the end is taken from the germline J gene. The CDR3 is made up of 11 amino acids. V shed 5 bases and J shed 3 bases, with 5 bases lying between them. The germline CDR1 and CDR2 sequences are MNHEY and SMNVEV (reference sequence).

As for this clone: With the read ending 3 residues before the CDR3 end, the germline J gene is used to fill in that end. The chain combines TRBV30 with TRBJ2-7; possible D gene TRBD1, 6 bases. The CDR3 extends over 13 amino acids. The germline CDR1 and CDR2 sequences are GTSNPN and SVGIG (reference sequence). V was cut by 0 bases and J by 3 bases, with 9 bases left in between. CDR3 bases read: TGTGCCTGGAGTGTTGGCAGGGGCTACGAG. Its protein product is CAWSVGRGYE. The complete CDR3 protein is CAWSVGRGYEQYF.

This clone was seen many times. The covered CDR3 bases are TGCAGTGCTAGAGGTGGTCAGGGCGGATCACCC. It specifies CSARGGQGGSP. The whole CDR3 sequence reads CSARGGQGGSPLHF. The chain carries TRBV20-1 and TRBJ1-6; TRBD1 is a possible D gene (5 bases). Sequencing ends 3 residues short of the CDR3 end; the germline J gene provides the rest. The ends were cut back, 1 base at V and 10 bases at J, with 14 bases in the middle. In germline, CDR1 is DFQATT, CDR2 SNEGSKA (reference sequence). This CDR3 contains 14 residues.

This clone was found many times. The read ends 3 residues before the CDR3 terminus; that terminus is restored from the germline J gene. This chain joins TRBV5-1 and TRBJ1-4; D might be TRBD1 (6 bases). Germline V gene lookup returns CDR1 SGHRS and CDR2 YFSETQ. V was cut by 4 bases and J by 2 bases, with 12 bases left in between. The CDR3 is 15 amino acids. CDR3 DNA, as far as it was read: TGCGCCAGCAGCGGATACCAGGGGACTAATGAAAAA. Translation gives CASSGYQGTNEK. The full CDR3 sequence reads CASSGYQGTNEKLFF.

Of note for this clone: The observed sequence ends 3 residues before the CDR3 terminus, with the missing tail filled in from the germline J gene. This sequence joins TRBV2 and TRBJ1-4; no definite D call. Between the trimmed V and J ends, which lost 3 bases and 0 bases, there was a span of 8 bases. Per the germline V gene, CDR1 is SNHLY and CDR2 is FYNNEI. This CDR3 has 15 residues. The DNA read from the CDR3 is TGTGCCAGCAGTGATCGGCAGGCAACTAATGAAAAA. Translation gives CASSDRQATNEK. The entire CDR3 is CASSDRQATNEKLFF.

This clone has a count of ten or more. The CDR3 end falls 3 residues outside the read, so it is completed with the germline J gene. The J gene is TRBJ2-1, the V gene TRBV5-1; no clear D gene. V was trimmed by 4 bases and J by 0 bases, leaving 8 bases between them. The CDR3 length is 14 residues. Germline lookup yields CDR1 SGHRS and CDR2 YFSETQ. The CDR3 bases that were read are TGCGCCAGCAGCGGCGAGCGCTCCTACAATGAG. Protein sequence: CASSGERSYNE. The whole CDR3 is CASSGERSYNEQFF.

This clone was seen many times. Coverage ceases 3 residues before the CDR3 finishes, and the germline J gene fills in the end. The gene calls are TRBV5-1 and TRBJ2-2; tentatively, D is TRBD1 (5 bases). This CDR3 spans 15 amino acids. Germline V CDR1 and CDR2: SGHRS, YFSETQ. Trimming removed 1 base from V and 4 bases from J, with 11 bases in between. The covered CDR3 bases are TGCGCCAGCAGCTTGTGGCAGGGAAGCACCGGGGAG. Translated: CASSLWQGSTGE. The whole CDR3 is CASSLWQGSTGELFF.

Of note for this clone: The read ends 3 residues before the CDR3 terminus; that terminus is restored from the germline J gene. This chain joins TRBV18 and TRBJ1-5; 7 positions agree with TRBD1. CDR3 length equals 15 residues. After removal of 3 bases from V and 4 bases from J, the junction contained 6 bases not matched to a gene. Germline CDR1 and CDR2: KGHSH and LQKENI. CDR3 DNA (partial): TGTGCCAGCTCACCGGGACAGTTGGAAAATCAGCCC. Residues: CASSPGQLENQP. The entire CDR3 is CASSPGQLENQPQHF.

This clone was seen at least ten times. The read finishes 3 residues shy of the CDR3 end, and the germline J gene is used to complete it. The chain has TRBV20-1 and TRBJ2-1; 9 bases are a match to TRBD2. V lost 1 base and J lost 1; bases outside the gene matches: 5. Germline V lookup: CDR1 DFQATT, CDR2 SNEGSKA (reference sequence). This CDR3 contains 16 residues. CDR3 bases read: TGCAGTGCTAGAGGAACTAGCGGGTTTTCCTACAATGAG. This sequence encodes CSARGTSGFSYNE. The entire CDR3 sequence reads CSARGTSGFSYNEQFF.

In regard to this clone: With the read ending 3 residues before the CDR3 end, the germline J gene is used to fill in that end. The genes are TRBV11-2 and TRBJ2-7; maybe TRBD1 (7 bases). Germline V CDR1 and CDR2: SGHAT, FQNNGV. CDR3 length equals 12 residues. V was pared by 5 bases and J by 6 bases, with 11 bases between. The CDR3 bases that were read are TGTGCCAGCAGCATCCAGGGGGGCGAG. Amino acids: CASSIQGGE. The entire CDR3 protein is CASSIQGGEQYF.

There are a few counts of this clone. The missing CDR3 end, 3 residues past where the read stops, is filled in from the germline J gene. The chain couples TRBV10-2 to TRBJ2-1, with no clear D. The CDR3 runs to 13 residues. CDR1 is WSHSY, CDR2 SAAADI, per germline. Trimming pared 6 bases from V and 0 bases from J, leaving 6 bases between. Partial CDR3 DNA: TGCGCCAGCAGCCAGAGCTCCTACAATGAG. This encodes CASSQSSYNE. In full, the CDR3 reads CASSQSSYNEQFF.

A few counts support this clone. The read gets to within 3 residues of the CDR3 end, and the germline J gene fills in the rest. The gene calls are TRBV6-2 or TRBV6-3 and TRBJ1-4, with 9 bases matching TRBD1. Germline CDR1 reads MNHEY; CDR2 reads SVGEGT. Losses at the gene ends were 7 bases for V and 0 bases for J; bases not matched to a gene: 3. CDR3 length: 15 amino acids. The DNA read from the CDR3 is TGTGCCAGCATGGACAGGGGCGCAACTAATGAAAAA. Amino acids: CASMDRGATNEK. The entire CDR3 protein is CASMDRGATNEKLFF.

This clone occurred a few times. Mismatch with germline at one junction end may stem from a read error. The missing CDR3 end, 3 residues past where the read stops, is filled in from the germline J gene. J is TRBJ1-2 and V is TRBV18; a possible D gene is TRBD1 (5 bases). CDR1 and CDR2 from the germline V gene are KGHSH and LQKENI. The CDR3 covers 15 residues. The CDR3 sequence is CASSQRGSSNHGYTF. The sequenced CDR3 bases are TGTGCCAGCTCACAAAGGGGCAGCTCTAACCATGGC.

A remark on this clone: A much larger clone lies a single base off, so this may be a read error. The read is 3 residues too short to cover the CDR3 end, so that end is filled in from the germline J gene. V and J are TRBV11-2 and TRBJ2-3; 8 bases agree with TRBD1. Trimming took 3 bases from V and 4 from J; bases not matched to a gene: 3. The CDR3 spans 14 residues. CDR1 SGHAT and CDR2 FQNNGV come from the germline V gene. CDR3 protein: CASSLDRDPDTQYF. The part of the CDR3 DNA that was read is TGTGCCAGCAGCTTGGACAGGGACCCAGATACG.

This clone was seen ten or more times. The read ends 3 residues before the CDR3 terminus; that terminus is restored from the germline J gene. This chain links TRBV30 with TRBJ1-1; D is unresolved. The CDR3 is 12 residues long. Germline assignment: CDR1 GTSNPN and CDR2 SVGIG (reference sequence). Trimming shortened V by 5 bases and J by 3 bases, and 10 bases separated the two germline ends. The covered CDR3 bases are TGTGCCTGGGGCTACGGGGACACTGAA. Amino acids: CAWGYGDTE. The complete CDR3 sequence is CAWGYGDTEAFF.

This clone was picked up many times. The observed sequence ends 3 residues before the CDR3 terminus, with the missing tail filled in from the germline J gene. The V call is TRBV5-1, the J call TRBJ2-5; 8 nucleotides line up with TRBD2. The germline V gene encodes CDR1 SGHRS and CDR2 YFSETQ. The ends lost 4 bases at V and 4 bases at J; junction bases unmatched: 12. This CDR3 contains 16 residues. Partial CDR3 DNA: TGCGCCAGCAGCCTAGCTGGCGGGGGGATGCCAGAGACC. Translation gives CASSLAGGGMPET. The full-length CDR3 reads as CASSLAGGGMPETQYF.

There are many counts of this clone. The read gets to within 3 residues of the CDR3 end, and the germline J gene fills in the rest. J is TRBJ1-6 and V is TRBV20-1; D might be TRBD1 (6 bases). Germline CDR1 DFQATT, CDR2 SNEGSKA (reference sequence). The CDR3 runs 15 residues. V was trimmed by 3 bases and J by 3 bases, leaving 12 bases between them. The CDR3 bases that were read are TGCAGTGCTAGTTTGAACAGGGACTATAATTCACCC. It codes for CSASLNRDYNSP. In full, the CDR3 reads CSASLNRDYNSPLHF.

This clone was observed a few times. The read falls 3 residues short of the CDR3 end, and the missing part is taken from the germline J gene. The V gene is TRBV4-2, the J gene TRBJ2-5; 7 positions match TRBD1. Germline assignment: CDR1 LGHNA and CDR2 YNFKEQ. J gave up 5 bases and V 4 bases, and 10 bases lay outside the gene matches. The CDR3 is made up of 15 amino acids. CDR3 residues: CASSPTLQGLETQYF. CDR3 bases read: TGTGCCAGCAGCCCAACCCTACAGGGGTTGGAGACC.

This clone was picked up a small number of times. The missing CDR3 end, 3 residues past where the read stops, is filled in from the germline J gene. The chain is built from TRBV30 and TRBJ1-1, with 10 bases identical to TRBD1. V lost 3 bases and J lost 0; bases outside the gene matches: 4. CDR3 length: 15 amino acids. The germline V gene has CDR1 GTSNPN and CDR2 SVGIG (reference sequence). CDR3 protein: CAWRWDRGLNTEAFF. The part of the CDR3 DNA that was read is TGTGCCTGGAGGTGGGACAGGGGACTGAACACTGAA.